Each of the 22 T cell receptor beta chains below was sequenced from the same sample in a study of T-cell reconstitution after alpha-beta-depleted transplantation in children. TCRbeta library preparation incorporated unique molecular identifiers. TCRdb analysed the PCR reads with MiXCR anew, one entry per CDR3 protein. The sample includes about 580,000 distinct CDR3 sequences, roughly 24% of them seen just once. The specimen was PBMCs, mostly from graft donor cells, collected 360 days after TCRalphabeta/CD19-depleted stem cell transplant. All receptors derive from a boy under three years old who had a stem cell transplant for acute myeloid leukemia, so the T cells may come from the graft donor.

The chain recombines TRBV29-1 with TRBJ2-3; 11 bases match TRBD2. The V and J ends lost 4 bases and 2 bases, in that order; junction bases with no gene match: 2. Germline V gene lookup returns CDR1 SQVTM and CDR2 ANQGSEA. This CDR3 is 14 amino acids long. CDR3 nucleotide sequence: TGCAGCGTTGCTAGCGGGGGGATCACAGATACGCAGTATTTT. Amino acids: CSVASGGITDTQYF.

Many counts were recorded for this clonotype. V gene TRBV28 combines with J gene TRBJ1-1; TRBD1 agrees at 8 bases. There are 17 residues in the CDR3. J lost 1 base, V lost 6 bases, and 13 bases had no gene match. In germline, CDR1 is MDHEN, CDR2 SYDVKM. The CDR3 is CASSLGPYQGANTEAFF. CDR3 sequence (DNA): TGTGCCAGCAGCCTTGGACCATACCAGGGGGCGAACACTGAAGCTTTCTTT.

This CDR3 is CASSRQGSTLHF. In DNA, the CDR3 is TGTGCCAGCAGCCGACAGGGGTCAACCCTCCACTTT. This chain connects TRBV6-6 to TRBJ1-6; TRBD1 matches 8 bases. The CDR3 loop spans 12 amino acids. The ends lost 6 bases at V and 14 bases at J; junction bases unmatched: 6. Germline CDR1 MNHNY, CDR2 SVGAGI (reference sequence).

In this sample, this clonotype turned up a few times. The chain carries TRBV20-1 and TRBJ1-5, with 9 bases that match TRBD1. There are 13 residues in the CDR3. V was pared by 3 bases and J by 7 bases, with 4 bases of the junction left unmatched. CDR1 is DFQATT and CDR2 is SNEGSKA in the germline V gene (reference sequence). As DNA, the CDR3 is TGCAGTGCTAGGGGGACAGGGAGACAGCCCCAGCATTTT. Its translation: CSARGTGRQPQHF.

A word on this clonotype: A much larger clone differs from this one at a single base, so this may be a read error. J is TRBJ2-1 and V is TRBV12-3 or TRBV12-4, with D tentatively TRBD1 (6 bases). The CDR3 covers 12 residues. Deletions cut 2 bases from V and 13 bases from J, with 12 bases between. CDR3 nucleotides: TGTGCCAGCAGTTTACAGGGGTTATTTCAGTTCTTC. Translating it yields CASSLQGLFQFF.

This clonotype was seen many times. The CDR3 is CATSRTSGAGTGELFF. CDR3 DNA: TGTGCCACCAGTCGGACTAGCGGGGCCGGTACCGGGGAGCTGTTTTTT. The chain recombines TRBV24-1 with TRBJ2-2; 12 bases agree with TRBD2. This CDR3 region has 16 residues. V gave up 6 bases and J gave up 5 bases; unmatched junction bases: 6. Germline V gives CDR1 KGHDR, CDR2 SFDVKD.

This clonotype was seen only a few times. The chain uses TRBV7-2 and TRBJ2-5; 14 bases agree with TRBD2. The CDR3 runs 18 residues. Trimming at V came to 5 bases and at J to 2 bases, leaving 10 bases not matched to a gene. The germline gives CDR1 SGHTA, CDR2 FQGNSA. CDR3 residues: CASSISTSGGARQETQYF. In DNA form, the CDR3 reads TGTGCCAGCAGCATATCGACTAGCGGGGGGGCGAGGCAAGAGACCCAGTACTTC.

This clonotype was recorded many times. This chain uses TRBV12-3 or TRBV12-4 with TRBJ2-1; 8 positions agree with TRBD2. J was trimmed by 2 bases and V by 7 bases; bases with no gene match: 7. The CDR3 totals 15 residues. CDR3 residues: CASNALAGTYNEQFF. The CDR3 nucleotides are TGTGCCAGCAATGCCTTAGCGGGGACCTACAATGAGCAGTTCTTC.

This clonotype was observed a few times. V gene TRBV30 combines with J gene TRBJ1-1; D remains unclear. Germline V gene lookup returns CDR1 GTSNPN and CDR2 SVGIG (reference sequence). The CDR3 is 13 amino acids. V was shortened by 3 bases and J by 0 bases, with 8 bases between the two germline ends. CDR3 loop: CAWSFLVNTEAFF. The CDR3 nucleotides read TGTGCCTGGAGCTTCTTGGTGAACACTGAAGCTTTCTTT. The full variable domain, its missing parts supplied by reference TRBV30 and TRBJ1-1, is SQTIHQWPATLVQPVGSPLSLECTVEGTSNPNLYWYRQAAGRGLQLLFYSVGIGQISSEVPQNLSASRPQDRQFILSSKKLLLSDSGFYLCAWSFLVNTEAFFGQGTRLTVV.

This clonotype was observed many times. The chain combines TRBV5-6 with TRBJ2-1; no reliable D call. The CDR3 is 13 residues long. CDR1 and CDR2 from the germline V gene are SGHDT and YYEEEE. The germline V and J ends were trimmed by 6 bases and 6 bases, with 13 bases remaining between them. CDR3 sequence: CASNPRVLNEQFF. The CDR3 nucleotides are TGTGCCAGCAACCCTAGAGTCCTCAATGAGCAGTTCTTC.

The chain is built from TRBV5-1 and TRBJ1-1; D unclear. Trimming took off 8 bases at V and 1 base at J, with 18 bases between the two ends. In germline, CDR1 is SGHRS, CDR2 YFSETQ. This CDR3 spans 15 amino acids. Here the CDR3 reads CASSRGQPENTEAFF. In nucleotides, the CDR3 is TGCGCCAGTAGCCGTGGGCAGCCTGAGAACACTGAAGCTTTCTTT.

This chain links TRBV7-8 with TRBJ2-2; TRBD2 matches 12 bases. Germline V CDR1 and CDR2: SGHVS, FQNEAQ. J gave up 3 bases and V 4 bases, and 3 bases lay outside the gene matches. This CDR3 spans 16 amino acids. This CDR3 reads CASSSRTSGDTGELFF. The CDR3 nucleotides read TGTGCCAGCAGCTCTAGGACTAGCGGGGACACCGGGGAGCTGTTTTTT. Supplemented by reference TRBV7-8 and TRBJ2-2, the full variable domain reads GAGVSQSPRYKVAKRGQDVALRCDPISGHVSLFWYQQALGQGPEFLTYFQNEAQLDKSGLPSDRFFAERPEGSVSTLKIQRTQQEDSAVYLCASSSRTSGDTGELFFGEGSRLTVL.

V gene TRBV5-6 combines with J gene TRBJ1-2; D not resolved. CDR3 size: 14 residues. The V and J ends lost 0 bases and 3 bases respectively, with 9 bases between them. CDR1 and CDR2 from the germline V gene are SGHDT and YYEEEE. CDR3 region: CASSLAPDDYGYTF. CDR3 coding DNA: TGTGCCAGCAGCTTGGCCCCAGATGACTATGGCTACACCTTC.

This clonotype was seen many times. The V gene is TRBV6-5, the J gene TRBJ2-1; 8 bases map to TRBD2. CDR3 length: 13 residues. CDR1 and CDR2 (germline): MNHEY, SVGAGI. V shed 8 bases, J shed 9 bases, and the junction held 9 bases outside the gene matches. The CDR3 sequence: CASLGRGAGEQFF. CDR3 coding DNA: TGTGCCAGCCTCGGGCGGGGGGCTGGTGAGCAGTTCTTC.

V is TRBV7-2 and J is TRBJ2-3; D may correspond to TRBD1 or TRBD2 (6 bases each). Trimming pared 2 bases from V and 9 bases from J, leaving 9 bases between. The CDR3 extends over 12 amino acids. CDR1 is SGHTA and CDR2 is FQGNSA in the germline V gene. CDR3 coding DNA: TGTGCCAGCAGCTTACAGGGGAGGACGCAGTATTTT. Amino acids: CASSLQGRTQYF. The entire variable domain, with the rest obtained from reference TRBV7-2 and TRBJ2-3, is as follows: GAGVSQSPSNKVTEKGKDVELRCDPISGHTALYWYRQSLGQGLEFLIYFQGNSAPDKSGLPSDRFSAERTGGSVSTLTIQRTQQEDSAVYLCASSLQGRTQYFGPGTRLTVL.

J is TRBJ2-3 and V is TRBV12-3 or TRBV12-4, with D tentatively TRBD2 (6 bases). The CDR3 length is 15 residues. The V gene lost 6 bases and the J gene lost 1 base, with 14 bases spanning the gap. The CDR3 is CASSQAGEGTDTQYF. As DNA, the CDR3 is TGTGCCAGCAGCCAAGCCGGGGAGGGCACAGATACGCAGTATTTT.

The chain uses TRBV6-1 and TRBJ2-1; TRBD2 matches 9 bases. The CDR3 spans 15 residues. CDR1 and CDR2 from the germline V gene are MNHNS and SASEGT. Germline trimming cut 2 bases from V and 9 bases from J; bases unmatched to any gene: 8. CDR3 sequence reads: CASSEPSGVAGEQFF. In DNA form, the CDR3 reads TGTGCCAGCAGTGAACCTAGCGGGGTAGCTGGTGAGCAGTTCTTC.

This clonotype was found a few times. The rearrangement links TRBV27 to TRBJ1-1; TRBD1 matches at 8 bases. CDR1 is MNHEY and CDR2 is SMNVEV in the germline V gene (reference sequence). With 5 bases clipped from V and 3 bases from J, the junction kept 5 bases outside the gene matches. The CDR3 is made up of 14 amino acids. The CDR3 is CASSVTGADTEAFF. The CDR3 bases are TGTGCCAGCAGTGTGACAGGGGCAGACACTGAAGCTTTCTTT.

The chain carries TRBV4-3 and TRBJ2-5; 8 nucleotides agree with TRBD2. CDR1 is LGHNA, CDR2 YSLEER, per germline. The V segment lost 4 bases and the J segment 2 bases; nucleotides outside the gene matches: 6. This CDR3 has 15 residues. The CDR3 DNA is TGCGCCAGCAGCCGCTTACTAGCGGAACAAGAGACCCAGTACTTC. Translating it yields CASSRLLAEQETQYF.

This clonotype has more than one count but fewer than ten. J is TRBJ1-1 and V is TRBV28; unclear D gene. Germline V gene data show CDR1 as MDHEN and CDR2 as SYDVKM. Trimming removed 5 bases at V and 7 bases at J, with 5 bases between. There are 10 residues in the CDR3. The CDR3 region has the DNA TGTGCCAGCAGTCATCTTGAAGCTTTCTTT. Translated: CASSHLEAFF. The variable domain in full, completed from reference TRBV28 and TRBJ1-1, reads DVKVTQSSRYLVKRTGEKVFLECVQDMDHENMFWYRQDPGLGLRLIYFSYDVKMKEKGDIPEGYSVSREKKERFSLILESASTNQTSMYLCASSHLEAFFGQGTRLTVV.

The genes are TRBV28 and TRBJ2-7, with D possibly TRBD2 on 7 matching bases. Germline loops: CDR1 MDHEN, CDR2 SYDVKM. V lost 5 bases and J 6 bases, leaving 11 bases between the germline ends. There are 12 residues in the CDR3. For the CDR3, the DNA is TGTGCCAGCAGTCGGGCGGGGGCCGAGCAGTACGTC. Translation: CASSRAGAEQYV.

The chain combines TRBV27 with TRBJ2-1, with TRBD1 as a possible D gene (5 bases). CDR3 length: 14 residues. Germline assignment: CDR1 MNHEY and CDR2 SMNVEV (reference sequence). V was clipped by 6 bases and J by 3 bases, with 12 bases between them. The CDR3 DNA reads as TGTGCCAGCAGATCCCGCAGGGACTACAATGAGCAGTTCTTC. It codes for CASRSRRDYNEQFF.